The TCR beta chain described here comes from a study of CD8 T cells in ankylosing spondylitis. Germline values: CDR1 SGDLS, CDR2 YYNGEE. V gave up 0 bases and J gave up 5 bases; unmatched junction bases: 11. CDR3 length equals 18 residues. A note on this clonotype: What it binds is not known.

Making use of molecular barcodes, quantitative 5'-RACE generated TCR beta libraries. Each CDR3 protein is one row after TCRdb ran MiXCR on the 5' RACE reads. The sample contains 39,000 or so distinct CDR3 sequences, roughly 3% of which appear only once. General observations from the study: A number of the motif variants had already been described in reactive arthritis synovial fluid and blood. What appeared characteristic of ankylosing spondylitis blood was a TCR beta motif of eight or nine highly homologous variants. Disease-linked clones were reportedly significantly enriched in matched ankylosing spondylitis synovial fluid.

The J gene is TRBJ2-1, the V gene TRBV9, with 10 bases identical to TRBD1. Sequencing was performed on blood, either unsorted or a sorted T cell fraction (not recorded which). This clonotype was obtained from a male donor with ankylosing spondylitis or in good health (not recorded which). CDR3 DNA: TGTGCCAGCAGCGTAGTCGGCTCGACAGGGGGCCGAGACAATGAGCAGTTCTTC. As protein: CASSVVGSTGGRDNEQFF.